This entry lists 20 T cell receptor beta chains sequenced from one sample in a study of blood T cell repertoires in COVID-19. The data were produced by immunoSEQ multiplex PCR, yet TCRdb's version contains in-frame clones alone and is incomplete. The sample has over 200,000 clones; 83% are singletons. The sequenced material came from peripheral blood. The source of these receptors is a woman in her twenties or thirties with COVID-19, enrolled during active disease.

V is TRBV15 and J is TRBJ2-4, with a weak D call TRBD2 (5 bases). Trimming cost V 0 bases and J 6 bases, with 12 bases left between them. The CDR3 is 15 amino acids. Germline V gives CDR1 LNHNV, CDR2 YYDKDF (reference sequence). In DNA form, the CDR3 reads TGTGCCACCAGCAGAGAGAGGGCAGTAGGAAACATTCAGTACTTC. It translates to CATSRERAVGNIQYF.

The CDR3 loop is CASSLPGTDTQYF. The CDR3 bases are TGTGCCAGCAGTTTGCCAGGGACAGATACGCAGTATTTT. The chain joins TRBV6-5 to TRBJ2-3; D might be TRBD1 (5 bases). This CDR3 spans 13 amino acids. Trimming shortened V by 4 bases and J by 3 bases, and 8 bases separated the two germline ends. The germline V gene has CDR1 MNHEY and CDR2 SVGAGI.

The CDR3 loop is CASRRTTYNEQFF. The CDR3 nucleotides read TGTGCCAGCAGGCGAACTACGTACAATGAGCAGTTCTTC. The chain uses TRBV12-3 or TRBV12-4 and TRBJ2-1; D call uncertain. The CDR3 runs 13 residues. V was trimmed by 6 bases and J by 4 bases, leaving 10 bases between them.

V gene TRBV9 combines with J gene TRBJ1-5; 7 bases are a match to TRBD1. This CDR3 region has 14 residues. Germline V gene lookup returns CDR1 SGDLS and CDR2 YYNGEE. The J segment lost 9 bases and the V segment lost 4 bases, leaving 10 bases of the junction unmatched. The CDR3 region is CASSSQGVMSPQHF. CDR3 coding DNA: TGTGCCAGCAGCTCCCAGGGGGTTATGTCGCCCCAGCATTTT.

The CDR3 protein is CASRGTGVYGYTF. The CDR3 DNA follows: TGTGCCAGCAGAGGGACAGGGGTTTATGGCTACACCTTC. V gene TRBV7-9 combines with J gene TRBJ1-2; 10 bases map to TRBD1. This CDR3 comprises 13 residues. CDR1 SEHNR and CDR2 FQNEAQ come from the germline V gene (reference sequence). V lost 6 bases, J lost 5 bases, and 3 bases stayed unmatched.

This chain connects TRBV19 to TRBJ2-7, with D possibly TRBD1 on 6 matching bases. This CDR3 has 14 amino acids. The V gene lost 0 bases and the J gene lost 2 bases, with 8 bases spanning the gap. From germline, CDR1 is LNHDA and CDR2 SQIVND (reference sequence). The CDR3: CASSIDWTAYEQYF. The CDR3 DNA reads TGTGCCAGTAGTATAGATTGGACAGCCTACGAGCAGTACTTC.

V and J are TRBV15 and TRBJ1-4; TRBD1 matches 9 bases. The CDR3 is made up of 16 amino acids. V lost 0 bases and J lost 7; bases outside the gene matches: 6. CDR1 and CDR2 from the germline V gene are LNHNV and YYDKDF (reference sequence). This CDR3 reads CATSRDYPDRGEKLFF. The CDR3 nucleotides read TGTGCCACCAGCAGAGATTACCCGGACAGGGGTGAAAAACTGTTTTTT.

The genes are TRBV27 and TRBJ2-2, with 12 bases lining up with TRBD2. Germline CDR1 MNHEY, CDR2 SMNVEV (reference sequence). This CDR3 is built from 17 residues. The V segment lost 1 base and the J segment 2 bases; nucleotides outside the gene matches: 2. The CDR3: CASSLLGLAGNTGELFF. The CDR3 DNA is TGTGCCAGCAGTTTATTGGGACTAGCGGGCAACACCGGGGAGCTGTTTTTT.

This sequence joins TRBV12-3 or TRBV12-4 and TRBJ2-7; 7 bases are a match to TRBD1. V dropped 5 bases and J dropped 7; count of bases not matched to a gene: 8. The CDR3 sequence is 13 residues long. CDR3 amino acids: CASSAQTGQEQYF. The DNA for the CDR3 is TGTGCCAGCAGTGCTCAGACAGGGCAGGAGCAGTACTTC.

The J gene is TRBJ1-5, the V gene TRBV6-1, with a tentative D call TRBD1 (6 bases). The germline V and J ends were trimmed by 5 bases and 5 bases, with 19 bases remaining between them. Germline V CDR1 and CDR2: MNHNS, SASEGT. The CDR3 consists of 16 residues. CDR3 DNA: TGTGCCAGCAGTAAAGAGAACCGGGACAAATATCAGCCCCAGCATTTT. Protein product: CASSKENRDKYQPQHF.

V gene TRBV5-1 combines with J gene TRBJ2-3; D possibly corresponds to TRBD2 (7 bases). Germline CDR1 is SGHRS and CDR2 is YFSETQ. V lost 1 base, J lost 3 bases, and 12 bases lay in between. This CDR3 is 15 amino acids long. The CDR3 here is CASSLRGAVTDTQYF. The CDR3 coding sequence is TGCGCCAGCAGCTTGCGGGGGGCTGTTACAGATACGCAGTATTTT.

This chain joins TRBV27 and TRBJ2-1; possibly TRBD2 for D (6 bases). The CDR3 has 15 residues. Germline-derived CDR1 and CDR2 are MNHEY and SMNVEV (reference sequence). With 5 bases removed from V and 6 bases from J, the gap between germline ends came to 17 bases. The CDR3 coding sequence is TGTGCCAGCAGTACGCCCCGGGACTTTTCCAATGAGCAGTTCTTC. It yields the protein CASSTPRDFSNEQFF.

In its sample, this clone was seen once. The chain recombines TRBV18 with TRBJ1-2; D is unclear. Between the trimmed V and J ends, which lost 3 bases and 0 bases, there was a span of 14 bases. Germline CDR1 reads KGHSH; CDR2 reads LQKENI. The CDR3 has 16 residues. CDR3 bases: TGTGCCAGCTCACCGGGAGGTAATCCGACTAACTATGGCTACACCTTC. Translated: CASSPGGNPTNYGYTF. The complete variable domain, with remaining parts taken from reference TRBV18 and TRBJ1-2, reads NAGVMQNPRHLVRRRGQEARLRCSPMKGHSHVYWYRQLPEEGLKFMVYLQKENIIDESGMPKERFSAEFPKEGPSILRIQQVVRGDSAAYFCASSPGGNPTNYGYTFGSGTRLTVV.

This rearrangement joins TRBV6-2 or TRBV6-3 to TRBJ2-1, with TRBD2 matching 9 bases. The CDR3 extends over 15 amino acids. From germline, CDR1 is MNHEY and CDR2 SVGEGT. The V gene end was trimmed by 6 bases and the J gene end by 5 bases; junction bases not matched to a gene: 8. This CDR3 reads CASSKPGLAHNEQFF. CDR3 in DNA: TGTGCCAGCAGCAAGCCGGGACTAGCACACAATGAGCAGTTCTTC.

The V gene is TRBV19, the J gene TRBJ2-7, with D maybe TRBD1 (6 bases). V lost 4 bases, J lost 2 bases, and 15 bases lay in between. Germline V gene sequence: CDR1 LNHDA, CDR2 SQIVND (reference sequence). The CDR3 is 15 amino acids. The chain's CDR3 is CASSTLGTPTYEQYF. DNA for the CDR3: TGTGCCAGTAGTACTCTCGGGACACCAACCTACGAGCAGTACTTC. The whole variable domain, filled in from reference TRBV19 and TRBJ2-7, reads DGGITQSPKYLFRKEGQNVTLSCEQNLNHDAMYWYRQDPGQGLRLIYYSQIVNDFQKGDIAEGYSVSREKKESFPLTVTSAQKNPTAFYLCASSTLGTPTYEQYFGPGTRLTVT.

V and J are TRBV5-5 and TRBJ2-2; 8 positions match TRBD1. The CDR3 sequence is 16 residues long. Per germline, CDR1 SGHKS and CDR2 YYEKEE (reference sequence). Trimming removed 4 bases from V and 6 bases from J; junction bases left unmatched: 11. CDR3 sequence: CASSEEGQGEPGELFF. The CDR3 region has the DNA TGTGCCAGCAGCGAAGAAGGACAGGGAGAGCCCGGGGAGCTGTTTTTT.

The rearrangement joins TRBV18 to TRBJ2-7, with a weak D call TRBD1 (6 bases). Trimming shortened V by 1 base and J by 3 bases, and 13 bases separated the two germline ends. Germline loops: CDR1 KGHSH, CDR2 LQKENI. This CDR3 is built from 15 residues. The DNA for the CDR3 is TGTGCCAGCTCACCACAGGGCAGGGGAGACTACGAGCAGTACTTC. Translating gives CASSPQGRGDYEQYF.

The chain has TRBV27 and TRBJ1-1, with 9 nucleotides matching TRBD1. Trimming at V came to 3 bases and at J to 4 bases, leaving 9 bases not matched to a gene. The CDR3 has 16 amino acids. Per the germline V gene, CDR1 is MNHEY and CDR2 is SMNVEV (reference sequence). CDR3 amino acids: CASSFLTGTGPTEAFF. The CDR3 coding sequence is TGTGCCAGCAGTTTCCTAACCGGGACAGGGCCCACTGAAGCTTTCTTT.

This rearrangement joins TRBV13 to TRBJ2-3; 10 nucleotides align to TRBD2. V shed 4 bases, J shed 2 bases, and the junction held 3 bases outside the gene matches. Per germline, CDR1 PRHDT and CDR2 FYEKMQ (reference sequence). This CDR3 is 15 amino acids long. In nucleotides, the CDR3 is TGTGCCAGCAGCTCTAGCGGGAGCAACACAGATACGCAGTATTTT. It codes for CASSSSGSNTDTQYF.

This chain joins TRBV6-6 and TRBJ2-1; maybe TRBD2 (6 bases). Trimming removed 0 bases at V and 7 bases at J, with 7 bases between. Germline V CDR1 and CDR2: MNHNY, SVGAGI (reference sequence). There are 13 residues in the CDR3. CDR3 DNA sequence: TGTGCCAGCAGTTACTCGAGCGGGAATGAGCAGTTCTTC. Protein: CASSYSSGNEQFF.